These 17 T cell receptor beta chains were sequenced from one sample in a study of cytomegalovirus exposure and HLA in healthy donors. Amplification used 60 Vbeta primers and 13 Jbeta primers. Method: immunoSEQ multiplex PCR; TCRdb's copy keeps in-frame clones and lacks some. The sample shows about 80,000 clones, roughly 80% of them seen only once. Specimen: PBMCs. Receptor source: a human donor in good health.

The rearrangement uses TRBV15 and TRBJ1-1; no firm D call. Deletions cut 6 bases from V and 6 bases from J, with 14 bases between. Germline V gives CDR1 LNHNV, CDR2 YYDKDF (reference sequence). CDR3 length: 13 amino acids. In DNA form, the CDR3 reads TGTGCCACCAGTTTCCCGGGAGTAGCTGAAGCTTTCTTT. This encodes CATSFPGVAEAFF.

This chain uses TRBV4-2 with TRBJ2-3, with 14 bases that match TRBD2. The junction had 7 bases not matched to a gene; V was cut back by 4 bases and J by 4 bases. The CDR3 is 17 residues long. From germline, CDR1 is LGHNA and CDR2 YNFKEQ. CDR3 residues: CASSPTSGGAGADTQYF. DNA of the CDR3: TGTGCCAGCAGCCCGACTAGCGGGGGGGCCGGCGCAGATACGCAGTATTTT.

DNA for the CDR3: TGTGCCAGTAGTACGAGGGGGGGAACCCGTGAAGCTTTCTTT. Translated, it gives CASSTRGGTREAFF. The gene calls are TRBV19 and TRBJ1-1; possibly TRBD1 for D (6 bases). Deletions cut 4 bases from V and 7 bases from J, with 16 bases between. The CDR3 length is 14 residues. Germline values: CDR1 LNHDA, CDR2 SQIVND (reference sequence). Variable domain in full (rest from reference TRBV19 and TRBJ1-1): DGGITQSPKYLFRKEGQNVTLSCEQNLNHDAMYWYRQDPGQGLRLIYYSQIVNDFQKGDIAEGYSVSREKKESFPLTVTSAQKNPTAFYLCASSTRGGTREAFFGQGTRLTVV.

The rearrangement joins TRBV2 to TRBJ1-6, with 8 bases that match TRBD1. The CDR3 has 15 amino acids. The V gene's germline CDR1 is SNHLY and CDR2 FYNNEI. V was pared by 1 base and J by 7 bases, with 3 bases of the junction left unmatched. The CDR3 reads CASSEGQGRNSPLHF. In DNA, the CDR3 is TGTGCCAGCAGTGAAGGACAGGGGAGGAATTCACCCCTCCACTTT.

CDR3: CASSESGVTNEKLFF. The CDR3 DNA is TGTGCCAGCAGTGAGTCAGGGGTGACTAATGAAAAACTGTTTTTT. V is TRBV6-6 and J is TRBJ1-4; D may be TRBD1 (6 bases). Germline CDR1 MNHNY, CDR2 SVGAGI (reference sequence). V dropped 5 bases and J dropped 2 bases, with 12 bases sitting between them. There are 15 residues in the CDR3.

This chain connects TRBV6-1 to TRBJ1-1, with 7 bases that match TRBD1. The CDR3 length is 14 residues. Germline CDR1 MNHNS, CDR2 SASEGT. The V and J ends lost 0 bases and 6 bases, in that order; junction bases with no gene match: 4. CDR3 DNA: TGTGCCAGCAGTGAAGCAGGGGGCTTGTCTGAAGCTTTCTTT. Translating gives CASSEAGGLSEAFF.

This chain joins TRBV2 and TRBJ2-1; tentatively, D is TRBD2 (5 bases). Trimming left V 4 bases short and J 5 bases short, with 15 bases between. This CDR3 is built from 15 residues. The germline V gene encodes CDR1 SNHLY and CDR2 FYNNEI. CDR3 DNA: TGTGCCAGCAGTGCACCGAGCGGTAGCGACAATGAGCAGTTCTTC. Its translation is CASSAPSGSDNEQFF.

This chain joins TRBV7-2 and TRBJ2-3; 9 bases map to TRBD2. V shed 5 bases, J shed 5 bases, and the junction held 8 bases outside the gene matches. Germline-derived CDR1 and CDR2 are SGHTA and FQGNSA. The CDR3 consists of 15 residues. The CDR3 region is CASSARLAVGDTQYF. The CDR3 nucleotides read TGTGCCAGCAGCGCGCGACTAGCGGTGGGAGATACGCAGTATTTT.

V and J are TRBV13 and TRBJ2-5, with D hard to call. The CDR3 contains 13 residues. Germline V gives CDR1 PRHDT, CDR2 FYEKMQ (reference sequence). V lost 5 bases and J lost 8, with 15 bases in between. DNA for the CDR3: TGTGCCAGCAGCCGAAGACTGGTAGAAACCCAGTACTTC. It specifies CASSRRLVETQYF.

This rearrangement joins TRBV13 to TRBJ2-3, with 9 bases lining up with TRBD2. The CDR3 runs 16 residues. With V trimmed by 1 base and J by 2 bases, 4 bases remained unmatched. Per germline, CDR1 PRHDT and CDR2 FYEKMQ (reference sequence). CDR3 DNA: TGTGCCAGCAGCTTAGAGATAGCGGGGGACACAGATACGCAGTATTTT. It yields the protein CASSLEIAGDTDTQYF.

The CDR3 bases are TGTGCCAGCAGCTACACAGATACGCAGTATTTT. Residues: CASSYTDTQYF. This chain joins TRBV2 and TRBJ2-3, with no clear D. CDR3 length: 11 residues. V lost 6 bases to trimming and J lost 2 bases, with 3 bases between them. Germline V gene sequence: CDR1 SNHLY, CDR2 FYNNEI.

The genes are TRBV5-4 and TRBJ2-4; no firm D call. The CDR3 spans 13 residues. Trimming removed 6 bases from V and 1 base from J, with 8 bases in between. Germline-derived CDR1 and CDR2 are SGHNT and YYREEE (reference sequence). CDR3 nucleotides: TGTGCCAGCACCCCCGAGGCCAAAAACATTCAGTACTTC. Its translation is CASTPEAKNIQYF.

This chain joins TRBV9 and TRBJ2-7; D not certain. Germline V CDR1 and CDR2: SGDLS, YYNGEE. V lost 4 bases, J lost 5 bases, and 13 bases lay in between. CDR3 length equals 13 residues. CDR3 DNA: TGTGCCAGCAGCCCTCGTGGCCTTGACGAGCAGTACTTC. Its protein product is CASSPRGLDEQYF.

The rearrangement joins TRBV7-9 to TRBJ2-7; TRBD2 matches 9 bases. The CDR3 spans 15 residues. V gave up 1 base and J gave up 4 bases; unmatched junction bases: 5. Germline CDR1 is SEHNR and CDR2 is FQNEAQ (reference sequence). The DNA of the CDR3 is TGTGCCAGCAGCTTAGAGGCGGGGGGGCCGTACGAGCAGTACTTC. This codes for CASSLEAGGPYEQYF.

The chain recombines TRBV20-1 with TRBJ1-4; D uncertain. Germline-derived CDR1 and CDR2 are DFQATT and SNEGSKA (reference sequence). The CDR3 is 11 amino acids. Trimming pared 3 bases from V and 8 bases from J, leaving 7 bases between. The CDR3 nucleotides are TGCAGTGCTAGTGGGCCGGAAAAACTGTTTTTT. Residues: CSASGPEKLFF.

This chain uses TRBV6-6 with TRBJ1-5; a possible D gene is TRBD1 (6 bases). The length of the CDR3 is 15 residues. Germline CDR1 and CDR2: MNHNY and SVGAGI (reference sequence). V shed 6 bases and J shed 3 bases, with 15 bases lying between them. As DNA, the CDR3 is TGTGCCAGCAGCCACCCTAACAGGGCCAATCAGCCCCAGCATTTT. Translating it yields CASSHPNRANQPQHF.

This clone was detected only once. The chain recombines TRBV10-2 with TRBJ1-2; D ambiguous. CDR3 length: 13 amino acids. V gave up 3 bases and J gave up 4 bases, with 9 bases separating them. From germline, CDR1 is WSHSY and CDR2 SAAADI. This CDR3 reads CASSDPLAYGYTF. CDR3 DNA: TGCGCCAGCAGTGACCCTCTGGCCTATGGCTACACCTTC.